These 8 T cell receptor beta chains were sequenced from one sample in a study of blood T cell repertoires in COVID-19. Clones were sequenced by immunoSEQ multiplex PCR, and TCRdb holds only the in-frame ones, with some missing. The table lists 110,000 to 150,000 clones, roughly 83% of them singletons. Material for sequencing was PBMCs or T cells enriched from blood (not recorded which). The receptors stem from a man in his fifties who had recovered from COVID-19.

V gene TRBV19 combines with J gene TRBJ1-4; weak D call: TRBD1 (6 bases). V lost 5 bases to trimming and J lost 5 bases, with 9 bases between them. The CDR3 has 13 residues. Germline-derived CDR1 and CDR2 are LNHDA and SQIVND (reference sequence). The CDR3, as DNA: TGTGCCAGTAGTGCCAGGGGAAATGAAAAACTGTTTTTT. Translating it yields CASSARGNEKLFF.

The CDR3 sequence: CASSQRPTSPLHF. CDR3 DNA sequence: TGTGCCAGCAGCCAGCGACCGACTTCACCCCTCCACTTT. The genes are TRBV9 and TRBJ1-6; D gene unclear. V shed 4 bases and J shed 9 bases, with 11 bases lying between them. The CDR3 totals 13 residues. The V gene's germline CDR1 is SGDLS and CDR2 YYNGEE.

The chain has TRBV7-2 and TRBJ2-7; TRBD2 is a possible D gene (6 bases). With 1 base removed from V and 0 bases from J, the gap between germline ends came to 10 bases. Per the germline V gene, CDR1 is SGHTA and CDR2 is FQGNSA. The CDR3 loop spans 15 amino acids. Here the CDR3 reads CASSLDWDFSYEQYF. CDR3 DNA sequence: TGTGCCAGCAGCTTAGATTGGGACTTCTCCTACGAGCAGTACTTC.

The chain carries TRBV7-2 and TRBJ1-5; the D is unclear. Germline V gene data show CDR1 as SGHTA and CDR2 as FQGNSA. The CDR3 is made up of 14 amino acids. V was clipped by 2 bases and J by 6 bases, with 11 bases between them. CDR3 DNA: TGTGCCAGCAGCTTAACGGGAGAGGTTCAGCCCCAGCATTTT. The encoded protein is CASSLTGEVQPQHF.

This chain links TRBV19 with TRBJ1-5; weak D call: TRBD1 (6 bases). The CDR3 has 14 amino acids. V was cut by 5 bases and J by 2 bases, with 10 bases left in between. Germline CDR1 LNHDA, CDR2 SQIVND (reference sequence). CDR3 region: CASSGAGGNQPQHF. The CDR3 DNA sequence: TGTGCCAGTAGTGGGGCAGGGGGCAATCAGCCCCAGCATTTT.

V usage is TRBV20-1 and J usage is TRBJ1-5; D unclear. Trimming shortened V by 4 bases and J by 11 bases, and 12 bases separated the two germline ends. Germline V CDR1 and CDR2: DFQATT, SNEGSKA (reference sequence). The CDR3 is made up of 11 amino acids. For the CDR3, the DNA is TGCAGTGCTACGCATTTTGAGTCCCAGCATTTT. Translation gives CSATHFESQHF.

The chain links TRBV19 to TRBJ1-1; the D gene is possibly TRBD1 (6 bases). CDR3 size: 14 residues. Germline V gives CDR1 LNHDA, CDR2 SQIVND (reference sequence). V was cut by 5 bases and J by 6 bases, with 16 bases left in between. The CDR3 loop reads CASSSDPGHPEAFF. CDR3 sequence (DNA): TGTGCCAGTAGTTCAGACCCGGGACACCCTGAAGCTTTCTTT.

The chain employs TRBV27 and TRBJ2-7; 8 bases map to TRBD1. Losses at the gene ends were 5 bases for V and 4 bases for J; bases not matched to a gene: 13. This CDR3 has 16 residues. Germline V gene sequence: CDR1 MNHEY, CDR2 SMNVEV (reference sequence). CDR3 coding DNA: TGTGCCAGCAGTAACTCCCCCGGGCAGGGGGCATACGAGCAGTACTTC. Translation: CASSNSPGQGAYEQYF.